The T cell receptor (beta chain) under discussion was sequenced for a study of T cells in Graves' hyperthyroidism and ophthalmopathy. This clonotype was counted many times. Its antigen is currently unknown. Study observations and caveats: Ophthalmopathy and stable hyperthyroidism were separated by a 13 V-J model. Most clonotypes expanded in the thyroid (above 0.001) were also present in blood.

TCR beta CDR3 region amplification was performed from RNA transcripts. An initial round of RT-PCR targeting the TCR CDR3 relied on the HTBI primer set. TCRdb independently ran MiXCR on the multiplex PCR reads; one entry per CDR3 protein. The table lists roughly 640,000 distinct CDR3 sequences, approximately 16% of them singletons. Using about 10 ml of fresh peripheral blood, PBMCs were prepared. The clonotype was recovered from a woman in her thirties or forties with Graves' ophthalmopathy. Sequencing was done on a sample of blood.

CDR3 residues: CSGLLTNEQFF. The CDR3 bases are TGCAGTGGTTTGTTAACCAATGAGCAGTTCTTC. This chain joins TRBV20-1 and TRBJ2-1; no firm D call. The V gene lost 7 bases and the J gene lost 6 bases, with 10 bases spanning the gap. Looked up from germline, CDR1 is DFQATT and CDR2 is SNEGSKA (reference sequence). This CDR3 contains 11 residues.